This is a list of T cell receptor beta chains from one sample in a study of monozygotic twins with inflammatory bowel disease. TCRdb reprocessed the 5' RACE reads, with one entry per CDR3 protein and no DNA. This listing includes approximately 340,000 distinct CDR3 sequences. The specimen sequenced was blood. The receptors were gathered from a human donor with ulcerative colitis or Crohn's disease, or a healthy co-twin of an affected twin (not recorded which). Each CDR3 is given with its conserved first and last residue. Fields, in order: V gene, J gene, CDR3 protein.

TRBV19	TRBJ1-4	CASSIGTPPQVGLFF
TRBV7-8	TRBJ2-3	CASSSDRLRADTQYF
TRBV5-1	TRBJ1-6	CASSDAGQGAPLHF
TRBV14	TRBJ2-7	CASSEVAGVYYEQYF
TRBV5-1	TRBJ2-3	CASSLGGTARRTDTQYF
TRBV11-2	TRBJ1-4	CASSLGDRDFEKLFF
TRBV5-1	TRBJ2-2	CASSSIANTGELFF
TRBV12-3/TRBV12-4	TRBJ2-5	CASSLRLRVTGASETQYF
TRBV18	TRBJ2-1	CASSLNQRAYNEQFF
TRBV20-1	TRBJ1-3	CSASPGQGRSGNTIYF
TRBV20-1	TRBJ2-7	CSARDRRGLAIEQYF
TRBV27	TRBJ1-2	CASSSRGQGVVYGYTF
TRBV19	TRBJ1-2	CASDTGQGGGYTF
TRBV20-1	TRBJ2-4	CSASPMGVTSGGTAKNIQYF
TRBV30	TRBJ2-5	CAWNKAEETQYF
TRBV20-1	TRBJ2-7	CSATRMGGGIYEQYF
TRBV20-1	TRBJ1-2	CSARQGEYGYTF
TRBV11-2	TRBJ1-1	CASSSGKMGNTEAFF
TRBV5-1	TRBJ1-2	CASSIGDRAEPGYTF
TRBV7-8	TRBJ2-1	CASSLARDRAYNEQFF
TRBV20-1	TRBJ2-7	CSARDRGEATYEQYF
TRBV20-1	TRBJ2-7	CSAGLAGVYEQYF
TRBV18	TRBJ1-2	CASSPPVINYGYTF
TRBV29-1	TRBJ2-3	CSVEYAAGGRTDTQYF
TRBV29-1	TRBJ2-7	CSVAGVRNKLSYEQYF
TRBV18	TRBJ2-7	CASSPGSAPYEQYF
TRBV28	TRBJ2-7	CASSSRQEEQYF
TRBV7-2	TRBJ2-7	CASSSLAGGFEQYF
TRBV20-1	TRBJ2-6	CSARGAVGANVLTF
TRBV15	TRBJ2-1	CATSRTSNSYNEQFF
TRBV5-5	TRBJ2-1	CASSLTGNPYNEQFF
TRBV5-1	TRBJ2-7	CASSTTSNRAVSSYEQYF
TRBV9	TRBJ2-7	CASSAPGEDEQYF
TRBV28	TRBJ2-7	CASSPDIIREQYF
TRBV29-1	TRBJ2-2	CSVDSYYTGELFF
TRBV7-6	TRBJ1-1	CASTRQGSGTEAFF
TRBV2	TRBJ1-1	CASAGQGYTEAFF
TRBV19	TRBJ2-7	CASSTGQGVGQYF
TRBV2	TRBJ2-5	CASGGGQETQYF
TRBV6-1	TRBJ2-3	CAIGTPRSTDTQYF
TRBV30	TRBJ1-5	CAWSEGQGNQPQHF
TRBV3-1	TRBJ2-4	CASSQATGGSEAKNIQYF
TRBV5-1	TRBJ1-1	CASSLEGTEAFF
TRBV27	TRBJ2-7	CASSPEGILTWTASYEQYF
TRBV30	TRBJ1-5	CAWSVEGGQPQHF
TRBV7-9	TRBJ2-1	CASSKGRALYNEQFF
TRBV11-2	TRBJ2-5	CASIPSAYQETQYF
TRBV5-1	TRBJ1-5	CASSLGAGQYNQPQHF